The 26 T cell receptor beta chains reported below all come from one sample, sequenced in a study of cytotoxic CD8 clonotypes in ibrutinib-treated CLL (TCRdb year 2021). The library was obtained by the immunoSEQ multiplex PCR assay. TCRdb retrieved this table from immuneACCESS and kept in-frame rearrangements only. Not all clones are present; in checked studies, unresolved V genes account for under half, and no reason is known for the remainder. The sample includes about 16,000 clones, with roughly 65% observed a single time. 18% of the sample is in the top ten clones. The source material was PBMCs, sampled before ibrutinib treatment. These receptors were collected from a human donor with chronic lymphocytic leukemia.

The rearrangement joins TRBV5-1 to TRBJ2-3; 8 bases line up with TRBD2. CDR3 length: 14 amino acids. The junction had 5 bases not matched to a gene; V was cut back by 4 bases and J by 4 bases. From germline, CDR1 is SGHRS and CDR2 YFSETQ. This CDR3 reads CASSVGGASDTQYF. The CDR3 DNA sequence: TGCGCCAGCAGCGTCGGGGGGGCCTCAGATACGCAGTATTTT. The variable domain in full, completed from reference TRBV5-1 and TRBJ2-3, reads KAGVTQTPRYLIKTRGQQVTLSCSPISGHRSVSWYQQTPGQGLQFLFEYFSETQRNKGNFPGRFSGRQFSNSRSEMNVSTLELGDSALYLCASSVGGASDTQYFGPGTRLTVL.

The chain is built from TRBV6-1 and TRBJ2-2, with D unclear. Looked up from germline, CDR1 is MNHNS and CDR2 is SASEGT. This CDR3 spans 13 amino acids. With 2 bases removed from V and 6 bases from J, the gap between germline ends came to 7 bases. The CDR3 sequence: CASSENVPGELFF. CDR3 nucleotide sequence: TGTGCCAGCAGTGAAAACGTACCCGGGGAGCTGTTTTTT.

This clone was seen a single time. The J gene is TRBJ1-2, the V gene TRBV11-3; D gene unclear. The V end was cut by 3 bases, the J end by 0 bases, with 11 bases between. Germline CDR1 is SGHNT and CDR2 is YENEEA. The CDR3 loop spans 15 amino acids. CDR3 in amino acids: CASSLAASPNYGYTF. DNA of the CDR3: TGTGCCAGCAGCTTGGCTGCTTCCCCTAACTATGGCTACACCTTC.

The rearrangement uses TRBV19 and TRBJ2-7, with D perhaps given as TRBD1 or TRBD2 (5 bases each). Germline V gene data show CDR1 as LNHDA and CDR2 as SQIVND (reference sequence). The CDR3 runs 15 residues. Trimming pared 6 bases from V and 3 bases from J, leaving 18 bases between. The CDR3 sequence is CASSATGTGNYEQYF. CDR3 in DNA: TGTGCCAGTAGCGCGACTGGGACGGGAAACTACGAGCAGTACTTC. Looking up the rest from reference TRBV19 and TRBJ2-7 gives the full variable domain: DGGITQSPKYLFRKEGQNVTLSCEQNLNHDAMYWYRQDPGQGLRLIYYSQIVNDFQKGDIAEGYSVSREKKESFPLTVTSAQKNPTAFYLCASSATGTGNYEQYFGPGTRLTVT.

CDR3 in amino acids: CASSPGLSNYGYTF. CDR3 DNA: TGTGCCAGCTCTCCAGGGCTTTCTAACTATGGCTACACCTTC. This chain uses TRBV18 with TRBJ1-2; a weak D match, TRBD1 (5 bases). CDR1 and CDR2 from the germline V gene are KGHSH and LQKENI. Trimming shortened V by 6 bases and J by 0 bases, and 11 bases separated the two germline ends. The CDR3 is made up of 14 amino acids.

This chain links TRBV7-3 with TRBJ2-5; 8 nucleotides line up with TRBD1. Trimming at V came to 5 bases and at J to 4 bases, leaving 3 bases not matched to a gene. This CDR3 spans 13 amino acids. CDR1 is SGHTA, CDR2 FQGTGA, per germline. DNA for the CDR3: TGTGCCAGCAGCGGCGACAGGGGAGAGACCCAGTACTTC. It translates to CASSGDRGETQYF.

The V call is TRBV6-6, the J call TRBJ1-1; no clear D. CDR1 and CDR2 from the germline V gene are MNHNY and SVGAGI (reference sequence). V shed 6 bases and J shed 1 base, with 15 bases lying between them. The CDR3 spans 15 residues. CDR3 nucleotides: TGTGCCAGCAGGCCCCGAGGAGGAGGGAACACTGAAGCTTTCTTT. Its translation is CASRPRGGGNTEAFF.

The chain uses TRBV6-5 and TRBJ1-6, with 9 positions matching TRBD1. This CDR3 is built from 15 residues. Germline lookup yields CDR1 MNHEY and CDR2 SVGAGI. The V and J ends lost 6 bases and 3 bases, in that order; junction bases with no gene match: 3. The CDR3 DNA sequence: TGTGCCAGCAGCAGGGGACAGGGCTATAATTCACCCCTCCACTTT. It encodes CASSRGQGYNSPLHF.

This clone was detected a few times. The chain has TRBV27 and TRBJ1-3; possible D gene TRBD1, 5 bases. This CDR3 comprises 14 residues. Germline assignment: CDR1 MNHEY and CDR2 SMNVEV (reference sequence). Deletions cut 0 bases from V and 8 bases from J, with 11 bases between. The CDR3 is CASSLSGGRDTIYF. In DNA form, the CDR3 reads TGTGCCAGCAGTTTATCGGGGGGGAGGGACACCATATATTTT.

This clone has just one count. Other DNA sequences within the sample encode an identical CDR3. V is TRBV15 and J is TRBJ2-7; D is possibly TRBD2 (5 bases). Germline assignment: CDR1 LNHNV and CDR2 YYDKDF (reference sequence). The CDR3 extends over 14 amino acids. The V gene lost 0 bases and the J gene lost 2 bases, with 8 bases spanning the gap. CDR3 amino acids: CATSRDQAAYEQYF. CDR3 nucleotide sequence: TGTGCCACCAGCAGAGATCAAGCGGCCTACGAGCAGTACTTC.

The J gene is TRBJ2-7, the V gene TRBV7-8, with 7 bases identical to TRBD2. The length of the CDR3 is 14 residues. J lost 10 bases, V lost 3 bases, and 12 bases had no gene match. Per the germline V gene, CDR1 is SGHVS and CDR2 is FQNEAQ. Here the CDR3 DNA reads TGTGCCAGCAGCTTTAGTCGGAGCGCGGGGGACCAGTACTTC. Encoded protein: CASSFSRSAGDQYF.

V usage is TRBV2 and J usage is TRBJ2-7; 7 bases match TRBD1. The CDR3 sequence is 14 residues long. Germline CDR1 is SNHLY and CDR2 is FYNNEI. The V segment lost 6 bases and the J segment 0 bases; nucleotides outside the gene matches: 5. In DNA, the CDR3 is TGTGCCAGCAGAGACAGGGAGAGCTCCTACGAGCAGTACTTC. Its protein is CASRDRESSYEQYF.

The rearrangement uses TRBV21-1 and TRBJ2-5; TRBD1 is the table's D call and was not checked against the DNA. TRBV21-1 is deemed a pseudogene. The CDR3 extends over 12 amino acids. CDR3 sequence: CATSGGRETQYF. For the CDR3, the DNA is TGTGCCACCTCAGGGGGCCGAGAGACCCAGTACTTC.

Here the CDR3 DNA reads TGCGCCAGCAGCTTGGACGGGTCTGGAAACACCATATATTTT. Its translation is CASSLDGSGNTIYF. The V gene is TRBV5-1, the J gene TRBJ1-3; D is unresolved. V lost 0 bases to trimming and J lost 1 base, with 5 bases between them. The CDR3 loop spans 14 amino acids. CDR1 SGHRS and CDR2 YFSETQ come from the germline V gene.

V and J are TRBV4-3 and TRBJ2-1; tentatively, D is TRBD1 (6 bases). The CDR3 sequence is 18 residues long. V shed 0 bases and J shed 7 bases, with 22 bases lying between them. CDR1 is LGHNA and CDR2 is YSLEER in the germline V gene. The CDR3 is CASSQDWGGVLRGNEQFF. Written as DNA, the CDR3 is TGCGCCAGCAGCCAAGATTGGGGTGGGGTCTTGAGGGGGAATGAGCAGTTCTTC.

The rearrangement uses TRBV7-2 and TRBJ1-1, with D perhaps matching TRBD1 (6 bases). The length of the CDR3 is 15 residues. Germline-derived CDR1 and CDR2 are SGHTA and FQGNSA. V shed 1 base and J shed 7 bases, with 16 bases lying between them. The CDR3 is CASSLVGGQSNEAFF. The CDR3 DNA reads as TGTGCCAGCAGCTTAGTAGGAGGACAGTCAAATGAAGCTTTCTTT.

The V call is TRBV25-1, the J call TRBJ1-1; possibly TRBD1 for D (6 bases). This CDR3 has 14 residues. Germline V lookup: CDR1 MGHDK, CDR2 SYGVNS. V lost 4 bases and J 4 bases, leaving 13 bases between the germline ends. CDR3 sequence (DNA): TGTGCCAGCAGTGCCCTCCGGGACACCACTGAAGCTTTCTTT. Amino acids: CASSALRDTTEAFF.

This clone was counted between two and nine times. This rearrangement joins TRBV7-3 to TRBJ1-1; a weak D match, TRBD1 (6 bases). Trimming took 5 bases from V and 5 from J, leaving 6 bases between them. Germline V gene lookup returns CDR1 SGHTA and CDR2 FQGTGA. The CDR3 runs 11 residues. CDR3 loop: CASSQGTEAFF. CDR3 DNA: TGTGCCAGCAGCCAGGGGACTGAAGCTTTCTTT.

The chain couples TRBV19 to TRBJ1-5, with 10 bases that match TRBD1. The trim removed 3 bases at V and 4 bases at J, leaving 3 bases unmatched. The CDR3 contains 15 residues. CDR1 is LNHDA and CDR2 is SQIVND in the germline V gene (reference sequence). CDR3 in DNA: TGTGCCAGTAGTATTGGGACAGGGGTGAATCAGCCCCAGCATTTT. As protein: CASSIGTGVNQPQHF.

This clone has a handful of counts. V and J are TRBV5-1 and TRBJ1-1; D unresolved. CDR1 is SGHRS and CDR2 is YFSETQ in the germline V gene. Between the trimmed V and J ends, which lost 0 bases and 0 bases, there was a span of 12 bases. The CDR3 is 16 residues long. The CDR3 sequence is CASSLGLGQMNTEAFF. CDR3 nucleotides: TGCGCCAGCAGCTTGGGACTCGGCCAAATGAACACTGAAGCTTTCTTT.

V and J are TRBV28 and TRBJ2-1, with a tentative D call TRBD1 (5 bases). The germline V gene encodes CDR1 MDHEN and CDR2 SYDVKM. The CDR3 loop spans 13 amino acids. V shed 6 bases and J shed 7 bases, with 13 bases lying between them. DNA of the CDR3: TGTGCCAGCAGGTTGGGGCGTTCGAATGAGCAGTTCTTC. This translates into CASRLGRSNEQFF.

The table lists this clone with a few counts. V gene TRBV4-1 combines with J gene TRBJ2-2, with TRBD1 matching 9 bases. With V trimmed by 3 bases and J by 4 bases, 6 bases remained unmatched. CDR1 and CDR2 (germline): MGHRA, YSYEKL. This CDR3 region has 16 residues. CDR3 in amino acids: CASSQATGGGTGELFF. DNA of the CDR3: TGCGCCAGCAGCCAGGCAACAGGGGGCGGCACCGGGGAGCTGTTTTTT.

This clone has just a few counts. The chain is built from TRBV30 and TRBJ1-2, with TRBD1 matching over 7 bases. Per germline, CDR1 GTSNPN and CDR2 SVGIG (reference sequence). This CDR3 region has 13 residues. The V gene end was trimmed by 2 bases and the J gene end by 4 bases; junction bases not matched to a gene: 4. The CDR3 DNA follows: TGTGCCTGGAGTAGACAGGGCGTCTATGGCTACACCTTC. Translated: CAWSRQGVYGYTF.

CDR3 sequence (DNA): TGCGCCAGCAGCTCGGAAGGGGGGCGAGTCACAGATACGCAGTATTTT. Its protein is CASSSEGGRVTDTQYF. The genes are TRBV5-1 and TRBJ2-3; D may be TRBD1 or TRBD2 (6 bases each). Trimming removed 3 bases from V and 2 bases from J, with 16 bases in between. In germline, CDR1 is SGHRS, CDR2 YFSETQ. The CDR3 covers 16 residues.

The V and J genes are TRBV9 and TRBJ2-3, with no clear D. The length of the CDR3 is 11 residues. V was cut by 5 bases and J by 6 bases, with 7 bases left in between. From germline, CDR1 is SGDLS and CDR2 YYNGEE. Written as DNA, the CDR3 is TGTGCCAGCAGTATTGGTGATACGCAGTATTTT. Translating gives CASSIGDTQYF.

The chain recombines TRBV7-9 with TRBJ2-5; D remains ambiguous. There are 16 residues in the CDR3. The ends were cut back, 0 bases at V and 7 bases at J, with 18 bases in the middle. The germline gives CDR1 SEHNR, CDR2 FQNEAQ (reference sequence). Here the CDR3 DNA reads TGTGCCAGCAGCTTAGCGACCCCGTCCCGTTTGGGGACCCAGTACTTC. This gives the protein CASSLATPSRLGTQYF.